This TCR beta chain emerged from a study of blood T cell repertoires in COVID-19. About the research overall: Italy, Spain and the United States were the sources of the convalescent and acute COVID-19 samples.

This clone was picked up a small number of times. Clones were sequenced by immunoSEQ multiplex PCR, and TCRdb holds only the in-frame ones, with some missing. Among about 39,000 clones listed, about 70% were seen once. The CDR3 has 13 residues. Germline lookup yields CDR1 SGHRS and CDR2 YFSETQ. Trimming cost V 5 bases and J 1 base, with 7 bases left between them. The source of this sequence is a man in his 70s with active or convalescent COVID-19. Specimen: peripheral blood. The chain employs TRBV5-1 and TRBJ1-5; D not resolved. CDR3 nucleotides: TGCGCCAGCAGTACAGCAAGCAATCAGCCCCAGCATTTT. It encodes CASSTASNQPQHF.